These T cell receptor beta chains were read from a single sample in a study of CD8+CD57+ T cells in acquired aplastic anemia. MiXCR, run by TCRdb on the reads, gives a single entry per CDR3 protein. The data contain approximately 130,000 distinct CDR3 sequences, under 65% of them singletons. The sequenced material came from sorted CD4+, CD8+, or CD8+CD57+ T cells (not recorded which) from PBMCs. All receptors derive from a human donor with aplastic anemia. Both conserved end residues are part of each CDR3. Each record gives: V gene, clone size, CDR3 length, J gene, D gene, CDR3 DNA, CDR3 protein. A D gene is named only where the DNA matches it firmly. Clone sizes are given selectively: once, few, many, or a class where the clone is expanded.

>TRBV29-1|few|17|TRBJ2-1|-
TGCAGCGTTGTGGGGATGGGGGATCGAAGCTCCTACAATGAGCAGTTCTTC
CSVVGMGDRSSYNEQFF
>TRBV10-3|-|14|TRBJ1-5|-
TGTGCCATCAGTGAGTCGCAGGGAAATCAGCCCCAGCATTTT
CAISESQGNQPQHF
>TRBV7-9|-|10|TRBJ2-1|-
TGTGCCAGCAGCTTATTAGAGCAGTTCTTC
CASSLLEQFF
>TRBV24-1|few|15|TRBJ2-5|TRBD1
TGTGCCACCAGTGGCTTTGACAGGGACCAAGAGACCCAGTACTTC
CATSGFDRDQETQYF
>TRBV2|-|12|TRBJ1-6|-
TGTGCCAGCAGTGAGCTCACTGAGGTCCTCCACTTT
CASSELTEVLHF
>TRBV7-2|-|15|TRBJ1-1|-
TGTGCCAGCAGCTTAGTTGCAGGGCTCAGGACTGAAGCTTTCTTT
CASSLVAGLRTEAFF
>TRBV20-1|-|12|TRBJ2-5|-
TGCAGTGCCATGGGTCGCCAAGAGACCCAGTACTTC
CSAMGRQETQYF
>TRBV24-1|-|16|TRBJ2-1|TRBD2
TGTGCCACCAGTGATTTGGCGGGGGGAACTTTCGATGAGCAGTTCTTC
CATSDLAGGTFDEQFF
>TRBV20-1|few|15|TRBJ2-7|TRBD2
TGCAGTGCTAGACAGCGGGAGGGCCCTCCCTACGAGCAGTACTTC
CSARQREGPPYEQYF
>TRBV2|-|13|TRBJ2-1|TRBD1
TGTGCCAGCAGTGGAACAGGGGGCGATGAGCAGTTCTTC
CASSGTGGDEQFF
>TRBV19|-|15|TRBJ2-7|-
TGTGCCAGTAGTCTCGACCACAACCAGGGTTACGAGCAGTACTTC
CASSLDHNQGYEQYF
>TRBV9|-|12|TRBJ2-2|-
TGTGCCAGCAGCGTAGAAGCAGGGGAGCTGTTTTTT
CASSVEAGELFF
>TRBV2|-|15|TRBJ1-1|-
TGTGCCAGCAGCTTGGAGGGGTCGGGGAACACTGAAGCTTTCTTT
CASSLEGSGNTEAFF
>TRBV3-1|-|17|TRBJ2-2|-
TGTGCCAGCAGCCTTAAGAGGATAGGGGGTCTGGCCGGGGAGCCGTTTTTT
CASSLKRIGGLAGEPFF
>TRBV19|-|14|TRBJ1-6|-
TGTGCCAGTAGTATGGGAGGGGGTTATTCACCCCTCCACTTT
CASSMGGGYSPLHF
>TRBV7-9|few|11|TRBJ2-7|-
TGTGCCAGCACCTCGTTTGACGAGCAGTACTTC
CASTSFDEQYF
>TRBV7-3|-|18|TRBJ2-5|-
TGTGCCAGCAGCTTAGGACCACAGGGTTCCGGCTACAATGAGACCCAGTACTTC
CASSLGPQGSGYNETQYF
>TRBV9|-|12|TRBJ1-6|-
TGTGCCAGCAGCGCCCCGGGTTCACCCCTCCACTTT
CASSAPGSPLHF
>TRBV20-1|-|12|TRBJ2-5|TRBD2
TGCAGTGTGCGGGGGGGCCAAGAGACCCAGTACTTC
CSVRGGQETQYF
>TRBV15|once|13|TRBJ1-6|TRBD1
TGTGCCACCAGGGGACAGGGGTATTCACCCCTCCACTTT
CATRGQGYSPLHF
>TRBV20-1|-|12|TRBJ1-1|-
TGCAGTGCTAGATCTGAGAACACTGAAGCTTTCTTT
CSARSENTEAFF
>TRBV9|-|14|TRBJ2-2|-
TGTGCCAGCAGCGCGACTAGGCTCGGCGGGGAGCTGTTTTTT
CASSATRLGGELFF
>TRBV9|few|14|TRBJ2-3|TRBD1
TGTGCCAGCTCATCGACAGGGGGAGGGGATACGCAGTATTTT
CASSSTGGGDTQYF
>TRBV2|-|13|TRBJ2-5|-
TGTGCCAGCAGTGGGAATAGGGACGAGACCCAGTACTTC
CASSGNRDETQYF
>TRBV12-3/TRBV12-4|-|13|TRBJ2-7|-
TGTGCCAGCAGTTTAGGGGGGTACTACGAGCAGTACTTC
CASSLGGYYEQYF
>TRBV20-1|-|12|TRBJ1-5|-
TGCAGTGCTAGAGCTGGTGATCAGCCCCAGCATTTT
CSARAGDQPQHF
>TRBV6-1|-|12|TRBJ2-7|-
TGTGCCAGCCGACACGGGGGTAGCGAGCAGTACTTC
CASRHGGSEQYF
>TRBV7-9|many|15|TRBJ1-2|-
TGTGCCAGCAGCTTAGGGCAAGGGGGGGACTATGGCTACACCTTC
CASSLGQGGDYGYTF
>TRBV12-3/TRBV12-4|-|14|TRBJ2-1|TRBD2
TGTGCCAGCAGTTTGCTAGCGGGACGGTATGAGCAGTTCTTC
CASSLLAGRYEQFF
>TRBV7-9|few|15|TRBJ1-1|TRBD1
TGTGCCAGCAGCCTGGGGGACAGGGCGAACACTGAAGCTTTCTTT
CASSLGDRANTEAFF
>TRBV9|many|15|TRBJ2-1|TRBD2
TGTGCCAGCAGCGTGAGCGGGACGTCCAGGAATGAGCAGTTCTTC
CASSVSGTSRNEQFF
>TRBV7-9|-|13|TRBJ1-4|TRBD1
TGTGCCAGCAGCCACAGGGGGGATGAAAAACTGTTTTTT
CASSHRGDEKLFF
>TRBV29-1|-|12|TRBJ2-3|-
TGCAGCGTGATCCCTGGGAACGCGAAGCAGTATTTT
CSVIPGNAKQYF
>TRBV25-1|once|13|TRBJ1-2|-
TGTGCCAGCAGTCCGGGGTCGGGCTATGGCTACACCTTC
CASSPGSGYGYTF
>TRBV12-5|-|15|TRBJ2-1|-
-
CASGLVRCPSAEQFF
>TRBV29-1|-|13|TRBJ2-7|-
TGCAGCGCTGGGCGACAGGCCCCACACGAGCAGTACTTC
CSAGRQAPHEQYF
>TRBV10-3|-|16|TRBJ1-2|-
TGTGCCATCAGTCTCCAGGCAGAATCTCCTAACTATGGCTACACCTTC
CAISLQAESPNYGYTF
>TRBV2|few|15|TRBJ2-1|TRBD2
TGTGCCAGCAGTGAGATCCTAGCGGGAGAGGGTGAGCAGTTCTTC
CASSEILAGEGEQFF
>TRBV7-9|-|11|TRBJ1-1|-
TGTGCCAGCAGTGGCAGCCTCAAAGCTTTCTTT
CASSGSLKAFF
>TRBV11-2|-|15|TRBJ2-3|-
TGTGCCAGCACCCGAAACTGGGGGAGCACAGATACGCAGTATTTT
CASTRNWGSTDTQYF
>TRBV24-1|many|14|TRBJ1-2|-
TGTGCCACCAGTGACCACTCCGGGACAACCGGCTACACCTTC
CATSDHSGTTGYTF
>TRBV10-3|once|16|TRBJ2-1|-
TGTGCCATCAGTGAGTCAGGGGGATCCTTTTGGGATGAGCAGTTCTTC
CAISESGGSFWDEQFF
>TRBV19|once|15|TRBJ1-3|-
TGTGCCAGTAGTTCGCCTGACAGAGGAGGAAACACCATATATTTT
CASSSPDRGGNTIYF
>TRBV10-3|-|15|TRBJ2-3|-
TGTGCCATCAGTGACTACGACAGGCTCACAGATACGCAGTATTTT
CAISDYDRLTDTQYF
>TRBV6-1|many|12|TRBJ2-7|-
TGTGCCAGCAGTAGAGACATTCACGAGCAGTACTTC
CASSRDIHEQYF
>TRBV2|-|15|TRBJ1-1|TRBD1
TGTGCCAGCAGAGCACAGGGGGCCCGGAACACTGAAGCTTTCTTT
CASRAQGARNTEAFF
>TRBV25-1|once|14|TRBJ1-4|TRBD1
TGTGCCAGCAGTTCTCGGACAGGGGAAGAAAAACTGTTTTTT
CASSSRTGEEKLFF
>TRBV11-1|few|16|TRBJ1-2|TRBD1
TGTGCCAGCAGCTCGGACCGGGACAGGGGAGTCTATGGCTACACCTTC
CASSSDRDRGVYGYTF
>TRBV4-1|-|13|TRBJ2-3|-
TGCGCCAGCAGCCAAGTTCCTACAGATACGCAGTATTTT
CASSQVPTDTQYF
>TRBV5-6|-|14|TRBJ1-2|-
TGTGCCAGCAGCTTGGGACAGCCTAACTATGGCTACACCTTC
CASSLGQPNYGYTF
>TRBV29-1|once|11|TRBJ1-5|-
TGCAGTCTGGGGAGCAATCAGCCCCAGCATTTT
CSLGSNQPQHF
>TRBV25-1|-|14|TRBJ1-1|-
TGTGCCAGCAGTGACCTTAACGCGGGAGCTGAAGCTTTCTTT
CASSDLNAGAEAFF
>TRBV5-1|-|14|TRBJ1-1|-
TGCGCCAGCAGCTTGGGGACAACAATCACTGAAGCTTTCTTT
CASSLGTTITEAFF
>TRBV10-3|-|15|TRBJ1-5|TRBD1
TGTGCCATCAGTGCCCGGACAGGGAACAATCAGCCCCAGCATTTT
CAISARTGNNQPQHF
>TRBV2|-|15|TRBJ1-3|-
TGTGCCAGCAGTGATGGGAGCGTTTTGCCAAACACCATATATTTT
CASSDGSVLPNTIYF
>TRBV6-4|many|15|TRBJ1-1|TRBD1
TGTGCCAGCAGTGAATCAGGGGGACTGAACACTGAAGCTTTCTTT
CASSESGGLNTEAFF
>TRBV29-1|-|13|TRBJ2-7|-
TGCAGCGTTGAAAAACCGGGACCTTACGAGCAGTACTTC
CSVEKPGPYEQYF
>TRBV29-1|many|11|TRBJ1-2|-
TGCAGCGTTGAACTCAACTATGGCTACACCTTC
CSVELNYGYTF